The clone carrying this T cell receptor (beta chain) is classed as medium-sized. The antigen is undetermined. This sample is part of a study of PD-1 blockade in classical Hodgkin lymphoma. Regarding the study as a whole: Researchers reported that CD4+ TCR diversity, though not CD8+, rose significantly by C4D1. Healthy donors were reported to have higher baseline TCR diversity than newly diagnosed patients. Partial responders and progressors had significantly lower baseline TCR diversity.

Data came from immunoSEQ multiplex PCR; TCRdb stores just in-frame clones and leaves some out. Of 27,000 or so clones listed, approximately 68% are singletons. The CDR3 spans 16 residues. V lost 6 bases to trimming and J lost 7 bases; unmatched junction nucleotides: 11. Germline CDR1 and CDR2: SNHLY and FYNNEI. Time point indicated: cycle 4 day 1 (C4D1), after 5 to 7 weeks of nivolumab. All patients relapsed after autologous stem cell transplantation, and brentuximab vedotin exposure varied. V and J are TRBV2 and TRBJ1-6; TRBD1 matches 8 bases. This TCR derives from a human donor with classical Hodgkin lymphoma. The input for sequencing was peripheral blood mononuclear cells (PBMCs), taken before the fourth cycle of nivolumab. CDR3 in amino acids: CASSDTGTGRNSPLHF. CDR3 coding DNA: TGTGCCAGCAGCGACACCGGGACAGGTCGAAATTCACCCCTCCACTTT.